This T cell receptor (beta chain) was identified during a study of a mutant IDH1 vaccine in newly diagnosed glioma. Study as a whole: Patients under treatment included approximately 60% males and 37.5% females and had a mean age of roughly 43 years. Most patients had radiochemotherapy with temozolomide before enrollment; others had one alone.

Libraries were prepared by immunoSEQ multiplex PCR; TCRdb keeps only in-frame clonotypes and omits some of them. The sample records 20,000 to 30,000 clones, about 80% being singletons. The CDR3 has 16 residues. Germline lookup yields CDR1 MNHNY and CDR2 SVGAGI (reference sequence). Trimming cost V 7 bases and J 0 bases, with 16 bases left between them. With regard to this clone: What it recognizes is unknown.

Time point noted: week 11, during vaccination. In the vaccine, a single dose held 300 ug of the mutant IDH1 20-mer peptide, along with topical imiquimod. Findings and caveats of the study: Of all patients, 85% to 95% showed vaccine-induced immune responses.

V and J are TRBV6-6 and TRBJ2-1; D remains unclear. The TCR was taken from a woman in her late teens or twenties with glioma. This specimen was PBMCs, taken from a glioma patient whose treatment included an IDH1 peptide vaccine. CDR3 coding DNA: TGTGCCAGCAATCGGCGGACGGTTAGCTCCTACAATGAGCAGTTCTTC. Its translation is CASNRRTVSSYNEQFF.